This passage covers 17 T cell receptor beta chains from one sample sequenced in a study of post-analysis software for immune sequencing data. Study observations and caveats: The study found TRBV5-6, TRBV5-1 and TRBV20-1 among a handful of TRBV segments more frequent in patients than controls.

Each TCR beta cDNA library carried unique molecular identifiers. TCRdb itself ran the PCR reads through MiXCR, one entry per CDR3 protein. Of almost 700,000 distinct CDR3 sequences in the sample, more than 50% were seen once. These receptors have no identified antigens. Input material: blood. The receptors shown here come from a girl aged 2-10 years with multiple sclerosis.

The genes are TRBV20-1 and TRBJ2-1; 13 bases line up with TRBD2. CDR3 size: 14 residues. The ends lost 5 bases at V and 8 bases at J; junction bases unmatched: 6. Germline assignment: CDR1 DFQATT and CDR2 SNEGSKA (reference sequence). The CDR3 DNA follows: TGCAGTGCTCCCGGGACTAGCGGGGTATATGAGCAGTTCTTC. This sequence encodes CSAPGTSGVYEQFF.

The rearrangement uses TRBV6-5 and TRBJ2-3; TRBD2 is a possible D gene (6 bases). V shed 8 bases and J shed 5 bases, with 20 bases lying between them. This CDR3 region has 15 residues. CDR1 is MNHEY and CDR2 is SVGAGI in the germline V gene. CDR3 nucleotide sequence: TGTGCCAGCGGGGGGTTTTCTAGCGCGGAAGATACGCAGTATTTT. Protein sequence: CASGGFSSAEDTQYF.

The chain has TRBV4-1 and TRBJ2-2; D is undetermined. Germline CDR1 is MGHRA and CDR2 is YSYEKL. The CDR3 has 12 residues. The V end was cut by 4 bases, the J end by 6 bases, with 6 bases between. The CDR3 protein is CASSPWAGELFF. DNA of the CDR3: TGCGCCAGCAGCCCCTGGGCCGGGGAGCTGTTTTTT.

This clonotype appeared a single time. The chain employs TRBV20-1 and TRBJ2-3; tentative D call: TRBD1 (5 bases). Trimming shortened V by 3 bases and J by 2 bases, and 6 bases separated the two germline ends. The CDR3 is made up of 12 amino acids. Germline lookup yields CDR1 DFQATT and CDR2 SNEGSKA (reference sequence). CDR3 residues: CSASGHTDTQYF. DNA for the CDR3: TGCAGTGCTAGCGGACACACAGATACGCAGTATTTT.

The rearrangement joins TRBV4-2 to TRBJ2-1, with D hard to call. The CDR3 contains 16 residues. Germline CDR1 reads LGHNA; CDR2 reads YNFKEQ. V was shortened by 7 bases and J by 0 bases, with 16 bases between the two germline ends. The chain's CDR3 is CASTPGWTRSYNEQFF. The CDR3 region has the DNA TGTGCCAGCACGCCAGGTTGGACCCGCTCCTACAATGAGCAGTTCTTC.

The J gene is TRBJ2-7, the V gene TRBV11-2, with 8 bases matching TRBD1. The CDR3 length is 13 residues. Unmatched junction bases numbered 5, after V lost 5 bases and J lost 5 bases. CDR1 and CDR2 from the germline V gene are SGHAT and FQNNGV. The CDR3 DNA sequence: TGTGCCAGCAGCAGGACAGGGTCTGACGAGCAGTACTTC. The encoded protein is CASSRTGSDEQYF.

The gene calls are TRBV4-1 and TRBJ2-1, with 12 bases that match TRBD2. The CDR3 has 18 residues. The ends lost 0 bases at V and 10 bases at J; junction bases unmatched: 13. Germline loops: CDR1 MGHRA, CDR2 YSYEKL. The CDR3 DNA reads as TGCGCCAGCAGCCAAGATATCCCATCTAGCGGGAGGGCGAGGGAGCAGTTCTTC. It is translated as CASSQDIPSSGRAREQFF.

This chain connects TRBV2 to TRBJ2-1; 9 nucleotides align to TRBD2. The V gene's germline CDR1 is SNHLY and CDR2 FYNNEI. The CDR3 consists of 15 residues. J gave up 4 bases and V 2 bases, and 3 bases lay outside the gene matches. The CDR3, as DNA: TGTGCCAGCAGTGAAACACTAGCGGGTTACAATGAGCAGTTCTTC. It codes for CASSETLAGYNEQFF.

V gene TRBV4-3 combines with J gene TRBJ2-5; 8 bases match TRBD2. J lost 4 bases, V lost 0 bases, and 7 bases had no gene match. CDR1 and CDR2 (germline): LGHNA, YSLEER. This CDR3 contains 16 residues. This CDR3 is CASSQDGGGNGETQYF. The CDR3 nucleotides are TGCGCCAGCAGCCAAGATGGCGGGGGGAATGGAGAGACCCAGTACTTC.

The CDR3 nucleotides read TGCGCCAGCAGCCAAGGAGGCGGTCTTGGGAACGGACAGTACATTTCAGATACGCAGTATTTT. Its protein product is CASSQGGGLGNGQYISDTQYF. This chain connects TRBV4-1 to TRBJ2-3; D is perhaps TRBD1 (6 bases). The germline V and J ends were trimmed by 1 base and 4 bases, with 30 bases remaining between them. The CDR3 is 21 residues long. The germline CDR1 and CDR2 sequences are MGHRA and YSYEKL.

This sequence joins TRBV15 and TRBJ1-5; possibly TRBD1 for D (6 bases). This CDR3 has 13 residues. Germline loops: CDR1 LNHNV, CDR2 YYDKDF (reference sequence). V was shortened by 3 bases and J by 7 bases, with 10 bases between the two germline ends. CDR3 region: CATSREGGQPQHF. CDR3 DNA sequence: TGTGCCACCAGCAGGGAGGGGGGCCAGCCCCAGCATTTT. The variable domain in full, with the rest retrieved from reference TRBV15 and TRBJ1-5, is DAMVIQNPRYQVTQFGKPVTLSCSQTLNHNVMYWYQQKSSQAPKLLFHYYDKDFNNEADTPDNFQSRRPNTSFCFLDIRSPGLGDTAMYLCATSREGGQPQHFGDGTRLSIL.

This chain links TRBV29-1 with TRBJ2-1; no firm D call. V was shortened by 4 bases and J by 7 bases, with 8 bases between the two germline ends. This CDR3 spans 11 amino acids. Per the germline V gene, CDR1 is SQVTM and CDR2 is ANQGSEA. CDR3 in DNA: TGCAGCGTTGGTTTCTCGAATGAGCAGTTCTTC. Translated, it gives CSVGFSNEQFF.

This clonotype was found once. The rearrangement links TRBV14 to TRBJ2-1, with D tentatively TRBD2 (5 bases). The length of the CDR3 is 16 residues. With 1 base removed from V and 1 base from J, the gap between germline ends came to 11 bases. Germline V lookup: CDR1 SGHDN, CDR2 FVKESK. The CDR3 nucleotides are TGTGCCAGCAGCCAAGTCCCACGGAGGTCCTACAATGAGCAGTTCTTC. Translated, it gives CASSQVPRRSYNEQFF.

This clonotype was recorded only once. The gene calls are TRBV5-1 and TRBJ2-3; no clear D gene. The germline CDR1 and CDR2 sequences are SGHRS and YFSETQ. The ends were cut back, 1 base at V and 6 bases at J, with 12 bases in the middle. CDR3 length: 14 amino acids. The DNA for the CDR3 is TGCGCCAGCAGCTTGTCGACACACGAGGATACGCAGTATTTT. It is translated as CASSLSTHEDTQYF.

CDR3 bases: TGCGCCAGCAGCATAATGGACGACCCCTACGAGCAGTACTTC. It is translated as CASSIMDDPYEQYF. The gene calls are TRBV5-1 and TRBJ2-7; D gene unclear. V was pared by 4 bases and J by 2 bases, with 13 bases between. The CDR3 spans 14 residues. Germline CDR1 SGHRS, CDR2 YFSETQ.

The J gene is TRBJ1-5, the V gene TRBV20-1; TRBD1 agrees at 11 bases. V dropped 1 base and J dropped 7; count of bases not matched to a gene: 6. CDR3 length: 15 amino acids. The germline CDR1 and CDR2 sequences are DFQATT and SNEGSKA (reference sequence). The CDR3 DNA sequence: TGCAGTGCTAGAGGTGGACAGGGGGCGCAGCAGCCCCAGCATTTT. Protein: CSARGGQGAQQPQHF.

This rearrangement joins TRBV20-1 to TRBJ1-2; possible D gene TRBD1, 5 bases. Looked up from germline, CDR1 is DFQATT and CDR2 is SNEGSKA (reference sequence). Trimming removed 0 bases at V and 8 bases at J, with 16 bases between. This CDR3 spans 14 amino acids. The CDR3 DNA follows: TGCAGTGCTAGAGATCTCCAGGGATCGGAGGGCTACACCTTC. Translation: CSARDLQGSEGYTF.